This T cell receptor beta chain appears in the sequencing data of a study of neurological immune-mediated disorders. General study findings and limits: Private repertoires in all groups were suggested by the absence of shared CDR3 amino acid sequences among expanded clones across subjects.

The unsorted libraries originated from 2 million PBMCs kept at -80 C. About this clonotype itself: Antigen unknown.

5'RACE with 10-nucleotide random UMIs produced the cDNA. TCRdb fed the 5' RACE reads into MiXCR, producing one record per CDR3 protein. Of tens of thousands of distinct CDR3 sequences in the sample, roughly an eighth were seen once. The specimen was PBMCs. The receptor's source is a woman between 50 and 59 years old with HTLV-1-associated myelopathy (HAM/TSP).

CDR3 loop: CASSYLDEAFF. The CDR3 nucleotides read TGTGCCAGCAGTTACTTGGATGAAGCTTTCTTT. V gene TRBV6-2 or TRBV6-3 combines with J gene TRBJ1-1; D uncertain. The CDR3 totals 11 residues. The V gene lost 1 base and the J gene lost 7 bases, with 4 bases spanning the gap. Germline CDR1 and CDR2: MNHEY and SVGEGT.